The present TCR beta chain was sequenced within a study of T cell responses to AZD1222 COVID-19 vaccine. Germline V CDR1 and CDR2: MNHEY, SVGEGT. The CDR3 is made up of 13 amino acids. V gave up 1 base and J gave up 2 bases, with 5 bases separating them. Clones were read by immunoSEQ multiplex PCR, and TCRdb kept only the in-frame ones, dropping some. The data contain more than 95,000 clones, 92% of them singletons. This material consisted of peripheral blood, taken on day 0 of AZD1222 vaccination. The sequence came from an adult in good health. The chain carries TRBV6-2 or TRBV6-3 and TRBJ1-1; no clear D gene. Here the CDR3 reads CASSYYGNTEAFF. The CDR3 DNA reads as TGTGCCAGCAGTTACTACGGTAACACTGAAGCTTTCTTT.